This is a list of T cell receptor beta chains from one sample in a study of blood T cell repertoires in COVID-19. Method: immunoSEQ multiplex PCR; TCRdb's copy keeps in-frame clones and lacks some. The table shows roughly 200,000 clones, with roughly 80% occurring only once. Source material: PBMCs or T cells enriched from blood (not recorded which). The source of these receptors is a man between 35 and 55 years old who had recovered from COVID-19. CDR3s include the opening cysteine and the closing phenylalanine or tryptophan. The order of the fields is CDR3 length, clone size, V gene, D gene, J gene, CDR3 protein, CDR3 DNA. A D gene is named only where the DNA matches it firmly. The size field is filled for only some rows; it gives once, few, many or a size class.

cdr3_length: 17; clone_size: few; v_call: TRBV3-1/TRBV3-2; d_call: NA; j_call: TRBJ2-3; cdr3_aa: CASSQDTGRGSTDTQYF; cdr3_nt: TGTGCCAGCAGCCAAGATACGGGCCGGGGGTCCACAGATACGCAGTATTTT
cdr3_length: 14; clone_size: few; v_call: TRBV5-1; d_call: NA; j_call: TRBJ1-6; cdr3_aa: CASSLGQPNSPLHF; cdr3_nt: TGCGCCAGCAGCTTAGGACAGCCAAATTCACCCCTCCACTTT
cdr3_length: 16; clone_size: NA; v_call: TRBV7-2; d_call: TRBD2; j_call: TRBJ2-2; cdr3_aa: CASSLGASGLTGELFF; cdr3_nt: TGTGCCAGCAGCTTAGGTGCTAGCGGCCTCACCGGGGAGCTGTTTTTT
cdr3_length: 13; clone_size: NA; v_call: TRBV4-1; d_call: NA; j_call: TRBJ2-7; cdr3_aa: CASSPDILREQYF; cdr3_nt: TGCGCCAGCAGCCCCGACATCCTTCGCGAGCAGTACTTC
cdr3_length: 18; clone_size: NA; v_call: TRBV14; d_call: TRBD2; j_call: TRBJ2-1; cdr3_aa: CASSQEWGGLAGYNEQFF; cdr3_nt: TGTGCCAGCAGCCAAGAGTGGGGGGGACTAGCGGGCTACAATGAGCAGTTCTTC
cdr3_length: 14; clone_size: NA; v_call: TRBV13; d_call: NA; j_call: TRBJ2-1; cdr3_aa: CASSSWGVPNEQFF; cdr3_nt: TGTGCCAGCAGCTCCTGGGGGGTTCCCAATGAGCAGTTCTTC
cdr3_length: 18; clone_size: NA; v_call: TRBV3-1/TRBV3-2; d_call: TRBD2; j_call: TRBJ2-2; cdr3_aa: CASSLGTSGRRLTGELFF; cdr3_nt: TGTGCCAGCAGCCTCGGGACTAGCGGGAGGCGGCTCACCGGGGAGCTGTTTTTT
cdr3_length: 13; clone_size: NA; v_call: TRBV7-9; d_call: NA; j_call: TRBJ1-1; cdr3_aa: CASSLSMNTEAFF; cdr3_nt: TGTGCCAGCAGCCTATCAATGAACACTGAAGCTTTCTTT
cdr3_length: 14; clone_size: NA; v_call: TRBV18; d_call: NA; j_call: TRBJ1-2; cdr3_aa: CASSPSGDYYGYTF; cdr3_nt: TGTGCCAGCTCACCGTCCGGAGACTACTATGGCTACACCTTC
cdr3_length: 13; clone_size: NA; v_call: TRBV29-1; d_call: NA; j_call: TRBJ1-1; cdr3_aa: CSVKTGRNTEAFF; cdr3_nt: TGCAGCGTCAAAACAGGGAGGAACACTGAAGCTTTCTTT
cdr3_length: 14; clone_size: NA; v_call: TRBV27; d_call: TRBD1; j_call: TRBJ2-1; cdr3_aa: CASSSGTGDNEQFF; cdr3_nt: TGTGCCAGCAGTTCCGGGACAGGGGACAATGAGCAGTTCTTC
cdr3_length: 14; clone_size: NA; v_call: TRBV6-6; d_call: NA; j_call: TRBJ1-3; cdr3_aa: CASSYTGPGNTIYF; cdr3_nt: TGTGCCAGCAGTTACACAGGGCCTGGAAACACCATATATTTT
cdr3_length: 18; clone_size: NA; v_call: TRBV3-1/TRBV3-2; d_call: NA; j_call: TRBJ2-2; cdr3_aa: CASSHSGGSSSNTGELFF; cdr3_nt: TGTGCCAGCAGCCACAGCGGCGGCTCCTCATCGAACACCGGGGAGCTGTTTTTT
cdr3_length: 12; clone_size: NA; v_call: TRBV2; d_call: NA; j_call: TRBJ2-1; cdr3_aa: CASSSQGNEQFF; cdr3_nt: TGTGCCAGCAGTTCCCAGGGAAATGAGCAGTTCTTC
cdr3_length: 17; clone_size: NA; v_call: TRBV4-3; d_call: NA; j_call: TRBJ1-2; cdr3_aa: CASSQEVRVGSWNGYTF; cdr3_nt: TGCGCCAGCAGCCAAGAAGTAAGAGTGGGCAGTTGGAATGGCTACACCTTC
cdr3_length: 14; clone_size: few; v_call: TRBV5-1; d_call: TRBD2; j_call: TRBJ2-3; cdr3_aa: CASSLEGGPDTQYF; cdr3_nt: TGCGCCAGCAGCTTGGAGGGAGGGCCAGATACGCAGTATTTT
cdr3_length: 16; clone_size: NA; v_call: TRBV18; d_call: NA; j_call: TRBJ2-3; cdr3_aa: CASSPRGYRVFDTQYF; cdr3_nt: TGTGCCAGCTCACCACGAGGTTATCGGGTTTTCGATACGCAGTATTTT
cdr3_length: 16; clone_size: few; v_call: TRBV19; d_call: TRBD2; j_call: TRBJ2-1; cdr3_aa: CASSIDSGRAYNEQFF; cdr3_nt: TGTGCCAGTAGTATAGATAGCGGGAGGGCCTACAATGAGCAGTTCTTC
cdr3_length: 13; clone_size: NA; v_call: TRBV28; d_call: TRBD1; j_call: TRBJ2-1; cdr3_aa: CATRGQGLNEQFF; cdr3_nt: TGTGCCACCCGGGGACAGGGGCTCAATGAGCAGTTCTTC
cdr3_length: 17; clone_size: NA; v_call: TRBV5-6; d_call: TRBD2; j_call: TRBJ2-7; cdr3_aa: CASSLDSGRAFPYEQYF; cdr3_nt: TGTGCCAGCAGCTTGGATAGCGGGAGGGCCTTTCCCTACGAGCAGTACTTC
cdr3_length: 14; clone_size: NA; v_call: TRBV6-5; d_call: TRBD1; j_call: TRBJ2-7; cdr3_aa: CASRRDRGNYEQYF; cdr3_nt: TGTGCCAGCAGAAGGGACAGGGGGAACTACGAGCAGTACTTC
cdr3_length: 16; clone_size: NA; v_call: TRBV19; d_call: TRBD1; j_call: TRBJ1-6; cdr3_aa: CASTSGTGAYNSPLHF; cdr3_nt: TGTGCCAGCACCTCGGGGACAGGGGCGTATAATTCACCCCTCCACTTT
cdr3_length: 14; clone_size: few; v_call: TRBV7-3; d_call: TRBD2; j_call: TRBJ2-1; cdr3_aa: CASSLLAGNNEQFF; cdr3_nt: TGTGCCAGCAGCTTACTAGCGGGTAACAATGAGCAGTTCTTC
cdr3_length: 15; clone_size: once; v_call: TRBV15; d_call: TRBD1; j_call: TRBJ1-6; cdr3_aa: CATSRVGQTYSPLHF; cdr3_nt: TGTGCCACCAGCAGAGTGGGACAGACGTATTCACCCCTCCACTTT
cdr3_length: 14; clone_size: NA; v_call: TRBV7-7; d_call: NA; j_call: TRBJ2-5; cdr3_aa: CASSPRGGRETQYF; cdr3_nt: TGTGCTAGCAGCCCTAGAGGCGGCCGGGAGACCCAGTACTTC
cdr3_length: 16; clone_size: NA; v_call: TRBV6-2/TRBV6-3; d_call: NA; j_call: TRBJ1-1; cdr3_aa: CASSYPKQGSTLEAFF; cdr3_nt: TGTGCCAGCAGTTACCCGAAACAGGGTTCGACCCTTGAAGCTTTCTTT
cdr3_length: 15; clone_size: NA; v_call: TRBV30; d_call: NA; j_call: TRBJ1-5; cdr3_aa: CAWSGGGLGNQPQHF; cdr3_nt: TGTGCCTGGTCCGGGGGGGGGCTTGGCAATCAGCCCCAGCATTTT
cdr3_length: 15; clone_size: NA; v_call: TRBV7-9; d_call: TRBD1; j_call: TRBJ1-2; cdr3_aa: CASSSDRAPSYGYTF; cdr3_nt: TGTGCCAGCAGCTCAGACAGGGCCCCTAGCTATGGCTACACCTTC
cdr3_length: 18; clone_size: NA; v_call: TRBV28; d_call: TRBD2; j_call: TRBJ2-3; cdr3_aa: CASSLWGRLAGGPDTQYF; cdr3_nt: TGTGCCAGCAGTTTATGGGGACGACTAGCGGGAGGGCCAGATACGCAGTATTTT
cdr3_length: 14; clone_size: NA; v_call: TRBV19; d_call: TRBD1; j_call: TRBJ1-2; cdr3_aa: CASREDRVNYGYTF; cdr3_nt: TGTGCCAGTAGGGAAGACAGGGTTAACTATGGCTACACCTTC
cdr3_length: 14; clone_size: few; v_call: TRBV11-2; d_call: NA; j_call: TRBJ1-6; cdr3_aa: CASSFQSYNSPLHF; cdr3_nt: TGTGCCAGCAGCTTCCAATCCTATAATTCACCCCTCCACTTT
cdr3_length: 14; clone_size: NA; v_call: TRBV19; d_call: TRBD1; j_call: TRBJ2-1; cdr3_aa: CASNDRGTYNEQFF; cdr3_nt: TGTGCCAGTAACGACAGGGGGACCTACAATGAGCAGTTCTTC
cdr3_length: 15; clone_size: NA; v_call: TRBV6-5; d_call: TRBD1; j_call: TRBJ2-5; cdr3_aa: CASSSPWAGGETQYF; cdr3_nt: TGTGCCAGCAGCTCTCCTTGGGCAGGGGGAGAGACCCAGTACTTC
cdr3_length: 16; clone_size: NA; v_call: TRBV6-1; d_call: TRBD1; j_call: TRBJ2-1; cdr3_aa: CASSVPVPGQGGEQFF; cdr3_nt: TGTGCCAGCAGTGTCCCAGTCCCGGGACAGGGTGGTGAGCAGTTCTTC
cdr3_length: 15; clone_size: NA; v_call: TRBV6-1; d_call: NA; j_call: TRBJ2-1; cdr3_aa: CASSEWLGLSNEQFF; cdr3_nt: TGTGCCAGCAGTGAATGGTTGGGACTGAGCAATGAGCAGTTCTTC
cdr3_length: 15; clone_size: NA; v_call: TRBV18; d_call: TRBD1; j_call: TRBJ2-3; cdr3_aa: CASSPMGQSTDTQYF; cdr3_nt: TGTGCCAGCTCACCGATGGGACAGAGCACAGATACGCAGTATTTT
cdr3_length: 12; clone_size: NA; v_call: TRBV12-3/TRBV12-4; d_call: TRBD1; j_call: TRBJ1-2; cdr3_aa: CASSWDRGGYTF; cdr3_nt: TGTGCCAGCAGTTGGGACAGGGGAGGCTACACCTTC
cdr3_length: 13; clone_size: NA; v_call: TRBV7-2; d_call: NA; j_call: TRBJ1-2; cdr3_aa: CASSLYRSNGYTF; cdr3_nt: TGTGCCAGCAGCTTATACAGGTCGAATGGCTACACCTTC
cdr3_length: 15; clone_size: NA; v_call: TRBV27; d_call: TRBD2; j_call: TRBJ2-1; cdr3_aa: CASSLVLAGTTEQFF; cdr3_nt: TGTGCCAGCAGTTTAGTACTAGCGGGAACCACTGAGCAGTTCTTC
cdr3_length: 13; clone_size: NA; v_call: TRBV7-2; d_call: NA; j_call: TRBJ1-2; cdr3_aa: CASSLGGGQGYTF; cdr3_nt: TGTGCCAGCAGCTTAGGGGGGGGCCAGGGCTACACCTTC
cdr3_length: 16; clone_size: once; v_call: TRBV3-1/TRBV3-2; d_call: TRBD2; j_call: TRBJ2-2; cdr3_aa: CASSQGLAGVSGELFF; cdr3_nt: TGTGCCAGCAGCCAGGGACTAGCGGGAGTATCCGGGGAGCTGTTTTTT
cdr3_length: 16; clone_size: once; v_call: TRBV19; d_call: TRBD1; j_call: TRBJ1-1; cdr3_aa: CASSIVDRGRNTEAFF; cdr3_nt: TGTGCCAGTAGTATTGTAGACAGGGGGAGAAACACTGAAGCTTTCTTT
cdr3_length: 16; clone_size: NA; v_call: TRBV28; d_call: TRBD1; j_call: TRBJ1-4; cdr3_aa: CASSFPDRVSNEKLFF; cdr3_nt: TGTGCCAGCAGTTTCCCGGACAGGGTTTCAAATGAAAAACTGTTTTTT
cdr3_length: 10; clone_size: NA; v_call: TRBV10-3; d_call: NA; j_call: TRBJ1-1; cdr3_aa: CATAGTEAFF; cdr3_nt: TGTGCCACAGCGGGCACTGAAGCTTTCTTT
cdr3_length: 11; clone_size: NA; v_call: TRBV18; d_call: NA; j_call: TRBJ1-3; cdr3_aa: CASSPSNTIYF; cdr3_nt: TGTGCCAGCTCACCAAGCAACACCATATATTTT
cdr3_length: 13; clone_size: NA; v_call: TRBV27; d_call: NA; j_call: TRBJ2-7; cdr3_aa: CASSPGTHYEQYF; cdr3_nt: TGTGCCAGCAGTCCCGGGACTCACTACGAGCAGTACTTC
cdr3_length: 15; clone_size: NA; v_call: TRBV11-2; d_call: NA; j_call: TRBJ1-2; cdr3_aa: CASSTYSTGKGGYTF; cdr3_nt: TGTGCCAGCAGCACTTACTCCACAGGGAAGGGCGGCTACACCTTC
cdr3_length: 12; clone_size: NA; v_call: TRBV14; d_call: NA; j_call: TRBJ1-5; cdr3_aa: CASSQDSSPQHF; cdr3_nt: TGTGCCAGCAGCCAGGACAGTTCGCCCCAGCATTTT
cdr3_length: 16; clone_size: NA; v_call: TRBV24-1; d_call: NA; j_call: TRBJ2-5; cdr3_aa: CATSDLQGGRQETQYF; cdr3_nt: TGTGCCACCAGTGACTTACAGGGGGGGCGGCAAGAGACCCAGTACTTC